This T cell receptor (beta chain) was found in a study of CD8 T cells in ankylosing spondylitis. This clonotype showed up many times. CDR3 length equals 12 residues. V was clipped by 2 bases and J by 7 bases, with 9 bases between them. Germline lookup yields CDR1 SQVTM and CDR2 ANQGSEA. Via MiXCR, TCRdb re-called the 5' RACE reads, giving one row per CDR3 protein. The data contain 200,000 to 300,000 distinct CDR3 sequences, about 10% of them singletons. Specimen: blood, either unsorted or a sorted T cell fraction (not recorded which). The V and J genes are TRBV29-1 and TRBJ2-4; D gene uncertain. The sequence came from a male donor with ankylosing spondylitis or in good health (not recorded which). CDR3 loop: CSVEKGMNIQYF. In DNA form, the CDR3 reads TGCAGCGTTGAAAAAGGCATGAACATTCAGTACTTC. The full variable domain, in which reference TRBV29-1 and TRBJ2-4 provide the parts outside the CDR3, is SAVISQKPSRDICQRGTSLTIQCQVDSQVTMMFWYRQQPGQSLTLIATANQGSEATYESGFVIDKFPISRPNLTFSTLTVSNMSPEDSSIYLCSVEKGMNIQYFGAGTRLSVL.